This T cell receptor (beta chain) was profiled in a study of T-cell memory formation after mild COVID-19. Trimming removed 4 bases at V and 3 bases at J, with 7 bases between. The CDR3 spans 13 residues. Per germline, CDR1 LGHNA and CDR2 YNFKEQ. TCRdb used MiXCR to reprocess the 5' RACE reads, holding one entry per CDR3 protein. The sample shows around 420,000 distinct CDR3 sequences, more than 20% of them seen only once. The chain uses TRBV4-2 and TRBJ2-1; a possible D gene is TRBD2 (6 bases). Sequencing was performed on PBMCs or a T cell subset sorted from them (not recorded which). This receptor was identified in an adult woman who had mild COVID-19 (a few samples of this study predate the infection). Cell type and time point are not known. CDR3 sequence reads: CASSRTNYNEQFF. CDR3 sequence (DNA): TGTGCCAGCAGCCGGACTAACTACAATGAGCAGTTCTTC.